This T cell receptor beta chain was identified during a study of OX40 agonist ivuxolimab in advanced cancers. Sequenced by immunoSEQ multiplex PCR; TCRdb stores in-frame clones only, minus some. Among about 97,000 clones listed, 80% to 90% were seen once. Germline CDR1 and CDR2: LNHDA and SQIVND (reference sequence). The CDR3 loop spans 13 amino acids. V dropped 8 bases and J dropped 7 bases, with 17 bases sitting between them. The sequences come from CD4+ or CD8+ T cells sorted from blood, collected in a trial of the OX40 agonist ivuxolimab. J is TRBJ1-1 and V is TRBV19, with D possibly matching TRBD1 (6 bases). This receptor was identified in an adult with an advanced solid tumor such as melanoma, head and neck, liver or kidney cancer. The CDR3 nucleotides read TGTGCCAGTTCTGGGGGGGGGCCCGGTGAAGCTTTCTTT. Amino acid sequence: CASSGGGPGEAFF.